This entry features one T cell receptor (beta chain) sequence. PCR involved 60 Vbeta and 13 Jbeta primers. The method was immunoSEQ multiplex PCR; TCRdb's version includes in-frame clones alone and lacks a portion of them. The table records about 160,000 clones, roughly 80% of them present only once. The data were obtained in a study of cytomegalovirus exposure and HLA in healthy donors. This CDR3 comprises 15 residues. The source of this sequence is a man aged 40-50 years in good health and CMV-seronegative. The sample was PBMCs. The chain links TRBV21-1 to TRBJ2-7; the table assigns TRBD1, which was not confirmed against the DNA. TRBV21-1 is listed as a pseudogene. The CDR3 spells CASSKTGTGHYEQYF. In nucleotides, the CDR3 is TGTGCCAGCAGCAAGACCGGGACAGGACACTACGAGCAGTACTTC.